What follows are 5 T cell receptor beta chains derived from one specimen sequenced in a study of T cell responses to AZD1222 COVID-19 vaccine. Using immunoSEQ multiplex PCR, the repertoire was profiled, and TCRdb retains in-frame clones only, with some absent. The data contain 150,000 or so clones, nearly 90% of them singletons. The sample here was peripheral blood, taken on day 0 of AZD1222 vaccination. The source of these receptors is an adult in good health.

The V and J genes are TRBV11-1 and TRBJ2-1; D unresolved. The CDR3 runs 11 residues. V was cut by 6 bases and J by 3 bases, with 3 bases left in between. Germline CDR1 and CDR2: SGHAT and FQDESV (reference sequence). CDR3 amino acids: CASSDYNEQFF. In DNA form, the CDR3 reads TGTGCCAGCAGTGACTACAATGAGCAGTTCTTC.

The chain links TRBV12-5 to TRBJ1-1, with a tentative D call TRBD1 (5 bases). V lost 0 bases and J lost 5, with 7 bases in between. The CDR3 extends over 13 amino acids. CDR1 and CDR2 from the germline V gene are LGHNT and FRNRAP. CDR3 DNA sequence: TGTGCTAGTGGTTTGGTCGGGGGGACTGAAGCTTTCTTT. Translating gives CASGLVGGTEAFF.

The chain uses TRBV4-1 and TRBJ1-3; 7 bases map to TRBD1. This CDR3 region has 16 residues. Germline-derived CDR1 and CDR2 are MGHRA and YSYEKL. Unmatched junction bases numbered 5, after V lost 1 base and J lost 2 bases. Here the CDR3 reads CASSQAWQGAGNTIYF. In DNA, the CDR3 is TGCGCCAGCAGCCAAGCCTGGCAGGGGGCTGGAAACACCATATATTTT.

The chain carries TRBV12-3 or TRBV12-4 and TRBJ2-2, with D possibly matching TRBD2 (5 bases). CDR3 size: 12 residues. The V and J ends lost 7 bases and 8 bases respectively, with 11 bases between them. The DNA of the CDR3 is TGTGCCAGCACCCGGGGAATTGGGGAGCTGTTTTTT. It specifies CASTRGIGELFF.

This chain connects TRBV5-4 to TRBJ1-1, with D perhaps TRBD1 (5 bases). Per germline, CDR1 SGHNT and CDR2 YYREEE (reference sequence). V shed 4 bases and J shed 1 base, with 20 bases lying between them. The CDR3 covers 17 residues. CDR3: CASSAPRGRAGNTEAFF. DNA of the CDR3: TGTGCCAGCAGCGCCCCGCGCGGCAGGGCCGGGAACACTGAAGCTTTCTTT. Complete variable domain (other parts from reference TRBV5-4 and TRBJ1-1): ETGVTQSPTHLIKTRGQQVTLRCSSQSGHNTVSWYQQALGQGPQFIFQYYREEENGRGNFPPRFSGLQFPNYSSELNVNALELDDSALYLCASSAPRGRAGNTEAFFGQGTRLTVV.